This T cell receptor beta chain emerged from a study of blood T cell repertoires in COVID-19. The CDR3 runs to 15 residues. V lost 1 base, J lost 6 bases, and 16 bases lay in between. Per the germline V gene, CDR1 is SGHAT and CDR2 is FQNNGV. Using immunoSEQ multiplex PCR, the repertoire was profiled, and TCRdb retains in-frame clones only, with some absent. The sample includes 140,000 to 150,000 clones, roughly 88% of them seen just once. This rearrangement joins TRBV11-2 to TRBJ2-7, with D possibly TRBD1 on 5 matching bases. This clonotype originated in a man aged 50-59 years who had recovered from COVID-19. Sequenced: PBMCs or T cells enriched from blood (not recorded which). The CDR3 protein is CASSLGFVRVSEQYF. The CDR3 coding sequence is TGTGCCAGCAGCTTAGGGTTTGTCAGGGTGAGCGAGCAGTACTTC.